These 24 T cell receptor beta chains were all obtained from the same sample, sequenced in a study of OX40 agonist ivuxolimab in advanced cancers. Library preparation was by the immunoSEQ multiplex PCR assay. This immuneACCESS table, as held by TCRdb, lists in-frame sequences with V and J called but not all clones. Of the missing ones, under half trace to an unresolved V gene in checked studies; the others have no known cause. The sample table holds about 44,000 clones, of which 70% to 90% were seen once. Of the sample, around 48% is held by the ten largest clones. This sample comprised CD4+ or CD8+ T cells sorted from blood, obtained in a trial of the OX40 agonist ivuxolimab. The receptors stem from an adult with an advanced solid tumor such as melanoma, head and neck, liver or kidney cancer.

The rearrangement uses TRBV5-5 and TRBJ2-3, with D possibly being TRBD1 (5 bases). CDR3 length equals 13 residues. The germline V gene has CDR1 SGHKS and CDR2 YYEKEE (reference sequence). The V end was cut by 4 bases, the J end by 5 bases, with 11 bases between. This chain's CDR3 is CASSPLRGDTQYF. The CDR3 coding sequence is TGTGCCAGCAGCCCATTAAGGGGAGATACGCAGTATTTT.

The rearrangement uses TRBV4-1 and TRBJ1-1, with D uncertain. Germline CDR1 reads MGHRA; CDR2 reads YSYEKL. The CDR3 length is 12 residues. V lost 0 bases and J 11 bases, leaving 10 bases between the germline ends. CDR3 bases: TGCGCCAGCAGCCAAGATAGGAGGAAGGCTTTCTTT. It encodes CASSQDRRKAFF.

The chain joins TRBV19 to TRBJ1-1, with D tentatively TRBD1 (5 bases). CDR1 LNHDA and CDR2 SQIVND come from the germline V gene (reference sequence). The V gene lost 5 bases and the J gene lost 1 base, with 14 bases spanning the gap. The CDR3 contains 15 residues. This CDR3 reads CASSAAVGANTEAFF. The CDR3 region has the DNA TGTGCCAGTAGTGCGGCGGTCGGGGCGAACACTGAAGCTTTCTTT. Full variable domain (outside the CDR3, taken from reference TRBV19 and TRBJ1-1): DGGITQSPKYLFRKEGQNVTLSCEQNLNHDAMYWYRQDPGQGLRLIYYSQIVNDFQKGDIAEGYSVSREKKESFPLTVTSAQKNPTAFYLCASSAAVGANTEAFFGQGTRLTVV.

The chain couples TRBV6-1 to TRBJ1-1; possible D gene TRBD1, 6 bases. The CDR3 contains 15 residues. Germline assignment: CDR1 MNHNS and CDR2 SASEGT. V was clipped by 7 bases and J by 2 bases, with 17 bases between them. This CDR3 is CASNGGTVRNTEAFF. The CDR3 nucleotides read TGTGCCAGCAATGGGGGCACGGTCCGTAACACTGAAGCTTTCTTT.

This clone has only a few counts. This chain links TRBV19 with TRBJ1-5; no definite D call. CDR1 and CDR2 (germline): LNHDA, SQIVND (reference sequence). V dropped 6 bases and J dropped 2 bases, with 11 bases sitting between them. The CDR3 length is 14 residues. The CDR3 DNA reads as TGTGCCAGTAGCCGAGAGAGGGGCAATCAGCCCCAGCATTTT. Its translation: CASSRERGNQPQHF.

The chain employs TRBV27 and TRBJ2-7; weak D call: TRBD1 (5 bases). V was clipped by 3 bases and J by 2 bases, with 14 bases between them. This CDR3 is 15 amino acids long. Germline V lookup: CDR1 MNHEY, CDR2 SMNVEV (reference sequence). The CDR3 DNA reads TGTGCCAGCAGTTTGTGGCAGGGAATCACCTACGAGCAGTACTTC. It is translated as CASSLWQGITYEQYF.

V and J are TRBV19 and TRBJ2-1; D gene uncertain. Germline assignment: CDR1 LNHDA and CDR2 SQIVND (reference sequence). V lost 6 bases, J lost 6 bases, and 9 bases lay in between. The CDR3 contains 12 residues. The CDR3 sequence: CASRLPGNEQFF. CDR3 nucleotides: TGTGCCAGTAGACTTCCCGGCAATGAGCAGTTCTTC.

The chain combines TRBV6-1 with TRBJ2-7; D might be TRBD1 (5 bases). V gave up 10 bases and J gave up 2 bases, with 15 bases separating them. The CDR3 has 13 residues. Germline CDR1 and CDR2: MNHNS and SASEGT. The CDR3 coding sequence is TGTGCCACCAGGGCCTCCACAACCTACGAGCAGTACTTC. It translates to CATRASTTYEQYF.

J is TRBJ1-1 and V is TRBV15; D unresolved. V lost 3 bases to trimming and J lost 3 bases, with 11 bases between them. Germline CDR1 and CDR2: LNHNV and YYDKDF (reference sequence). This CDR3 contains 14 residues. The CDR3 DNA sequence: TGTGCCACCAGCAGCTCCCCAGCTGACACTGAAGCTTTCTTT. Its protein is CATSSSPADTEAFF.

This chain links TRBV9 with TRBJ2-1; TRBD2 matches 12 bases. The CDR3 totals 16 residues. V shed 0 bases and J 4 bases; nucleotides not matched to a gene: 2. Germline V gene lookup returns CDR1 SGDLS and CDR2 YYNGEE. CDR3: CASSVATSGGYNEQFF. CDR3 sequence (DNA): TGTGCCAGCAGCGTAGCGACTAGCGGGGGTTACAATGAGCAGTTCTTC.

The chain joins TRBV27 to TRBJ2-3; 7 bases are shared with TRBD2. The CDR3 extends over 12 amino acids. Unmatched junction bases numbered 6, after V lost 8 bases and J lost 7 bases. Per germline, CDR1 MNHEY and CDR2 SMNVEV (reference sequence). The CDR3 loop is CASGSGANTQYF. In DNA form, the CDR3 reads TGTGCCAGCGGAAGCGGGGCGAATACGCAGTATTTT.

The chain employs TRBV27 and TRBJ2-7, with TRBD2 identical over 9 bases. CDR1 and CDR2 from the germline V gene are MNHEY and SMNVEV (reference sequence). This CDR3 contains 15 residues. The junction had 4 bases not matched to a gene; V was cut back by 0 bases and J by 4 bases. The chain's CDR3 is CASSLSPGLAYEQYF. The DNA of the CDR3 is TGTGCCAGCAGTTTATCCCCGGGACTAGCTTACGAGCAGTACTTC.

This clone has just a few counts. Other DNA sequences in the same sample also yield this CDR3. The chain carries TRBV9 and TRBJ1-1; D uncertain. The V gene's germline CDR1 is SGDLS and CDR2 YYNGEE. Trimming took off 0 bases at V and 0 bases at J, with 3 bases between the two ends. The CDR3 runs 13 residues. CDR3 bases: TGTGCCAGCAGCGTAGCAGTGAACACTGAAGCTTTCTTT. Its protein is CASSVAVNTEAFF.

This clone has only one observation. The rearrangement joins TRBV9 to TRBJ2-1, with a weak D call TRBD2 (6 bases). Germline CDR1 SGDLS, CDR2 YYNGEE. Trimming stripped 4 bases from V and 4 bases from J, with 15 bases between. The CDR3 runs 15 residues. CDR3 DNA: TGTGCCAGCAGCCCATCGGGGGACCTTTACAATGAGCAGTTCTTC. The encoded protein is CASSPSGDLYNEQFF.

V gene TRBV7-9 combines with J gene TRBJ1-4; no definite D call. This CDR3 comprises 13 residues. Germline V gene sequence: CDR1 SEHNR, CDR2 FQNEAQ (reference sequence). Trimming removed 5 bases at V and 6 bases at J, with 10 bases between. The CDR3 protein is CASSPLEDEKLFF. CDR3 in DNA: TGTGCCAGCAGCCCCCTCGAGGATGAAAAACTGTTTTTT.

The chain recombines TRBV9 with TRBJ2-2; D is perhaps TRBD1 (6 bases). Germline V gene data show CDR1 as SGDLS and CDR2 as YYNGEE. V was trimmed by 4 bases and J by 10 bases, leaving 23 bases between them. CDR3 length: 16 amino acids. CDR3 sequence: CASSSHGTLGDAELFF. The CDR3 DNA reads TGTGCCAGCAGCTCGCACGGGACACTCGGTGACGCGGAGCTGTTTTTT.

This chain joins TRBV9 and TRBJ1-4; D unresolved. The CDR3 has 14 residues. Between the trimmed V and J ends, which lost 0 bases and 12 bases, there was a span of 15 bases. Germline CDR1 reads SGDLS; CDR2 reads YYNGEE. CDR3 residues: CASSVESITRELFF. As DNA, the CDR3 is TGTGCCAGCAGCGTAGAGTCCATTACAAGAGAACTGTTTTTT.

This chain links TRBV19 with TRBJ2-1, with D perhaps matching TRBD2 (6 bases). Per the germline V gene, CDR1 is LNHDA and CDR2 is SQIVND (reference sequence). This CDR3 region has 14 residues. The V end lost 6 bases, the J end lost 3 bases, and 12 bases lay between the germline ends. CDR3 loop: CASREKTSYNEQFF. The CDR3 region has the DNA TGTGCCAGTAGGGAAAAGACTAGCTACAATGAGCAGTTCTTC.

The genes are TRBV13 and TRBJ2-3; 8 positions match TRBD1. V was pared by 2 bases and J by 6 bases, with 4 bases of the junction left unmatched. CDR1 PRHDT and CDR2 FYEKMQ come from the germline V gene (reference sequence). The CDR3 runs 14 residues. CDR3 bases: TGTGCCAGCAGCTTACCGGGACAGGCTGATACGCAGTATTTT. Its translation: CASSLPGQADTQYF.

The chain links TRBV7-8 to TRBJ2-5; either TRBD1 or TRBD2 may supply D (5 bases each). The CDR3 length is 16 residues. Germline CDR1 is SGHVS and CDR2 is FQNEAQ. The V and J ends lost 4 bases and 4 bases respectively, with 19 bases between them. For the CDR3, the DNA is TGTGCCAGCAGCTCGAAGGGGACCAAATGGGGAGAGACCCAGTACTTC. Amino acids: CASSSKGTKWGETQYF.

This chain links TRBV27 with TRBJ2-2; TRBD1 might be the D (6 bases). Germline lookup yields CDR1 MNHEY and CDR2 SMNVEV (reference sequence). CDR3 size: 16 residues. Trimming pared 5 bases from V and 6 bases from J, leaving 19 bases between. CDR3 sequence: CASSTPDSGAAGELFF. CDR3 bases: TGTGCCAGCAGTACCCCCGATTCAGGGGCCGCCGGGGAGCTGTTTTTT.

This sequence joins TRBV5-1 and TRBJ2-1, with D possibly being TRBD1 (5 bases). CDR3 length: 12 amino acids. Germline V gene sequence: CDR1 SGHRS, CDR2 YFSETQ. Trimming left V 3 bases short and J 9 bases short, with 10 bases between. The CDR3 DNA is TGCGCCAGCAGCTCGTCAGGGCGTGAGCAGTTCTTC. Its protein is CASSSSGREQFF.

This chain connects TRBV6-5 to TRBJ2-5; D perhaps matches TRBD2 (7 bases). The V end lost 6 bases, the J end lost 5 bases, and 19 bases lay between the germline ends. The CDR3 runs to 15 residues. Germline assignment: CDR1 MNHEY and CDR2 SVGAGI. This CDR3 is CASSPRGGARETQYF. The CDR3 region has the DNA TGTGCCAGCAGCCCTCGAGGGGGGGCAAGGGAGACCCAGTACTTC.

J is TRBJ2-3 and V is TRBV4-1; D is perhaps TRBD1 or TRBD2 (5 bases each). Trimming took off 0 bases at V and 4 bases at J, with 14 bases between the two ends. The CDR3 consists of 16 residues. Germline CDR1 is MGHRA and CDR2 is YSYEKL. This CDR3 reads CASSQDLRGVADTQYF. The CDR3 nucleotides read TGCGCCAGCAGCCAAGATCTTAGAGGGGTCGCAGATACGCAGTATTTT.